This T cell receptor (beta chain) is from a study of cytomegalovirus exposure and HLA in healthy donors. Overall study context: Among approximately 390 genotyped donors, around 77% fell in the Caucasian-associated ancestry cluster.

Notes on this clone: Its matching antigen is unknown.

PCR amplification relied on 60 Vbeta primers (plus 13 Jbeta primers). This table comes from immunoSEQ multiplex PCR, and its TCRdb copy is limited to in-frame clones, with some not included. The table has 150,000 to 200,000 clones, around 75% seen once. V gave up 5 bases and J gave up 0 bases, with 10 bases separating them. The CDR3 runs 14 residues. Per the germline V gene, CDR1 is MNHEY and CDR2 is SVGAGI. Study conclusions and caveats: A later analysis reportedly identified an Asian-associated ancestry cluster as carrying fewer N-insertions than the approximately 670-donor mean. Later genetic work tied a missense DCLRE1C variant to beta-chain V and J trimming.

This TCR came from a woman aged 30 to 39 in good health and CMV-seropositive. This chain uses TRBV6-5 with TRBJ1-2; D gene unclear. Specimen: PBMCs. This CDR3 is CASSAILANYGYTF. DNA for the CDR3: TGTGCCAGCAGTGCGATTTTAGCTAACTATGGCTACACCTTC.